Listed here are 25 T cell receptor beta chains from one sample, sequenced in a study of human T cells and chemical hapten exposure. TCRdb redid the calling of the RACE reads with MiXCR, one entry per CDR3 protein. The repertoire holds some 350,000 distinct CDR3 sequences, with just under 6.5% as singletons. Time point reported: patch test 2, 6 weeks after DPC sensitization. As to treatment: therapeutic diphenylcyclopropenone sensitization with weekly scalp DPC. The sequenced sample was whole blood, obtained in connection with sensitization to the hapten diphenylcyclopropenone (DPC). All receptors come from a woman under 30 with alopecia areata. Some clones in this sample may be carry-over from other donors' samples.

This sequence joins TRBV6-2 or TRBV6-3 and TRBJ1-1, with TRBD1 identical over 8 bases. Germline lookup yields CDR1 MNHEY and CDR2 SVGEGT. J was trimmed by 5 bases and V by 6 bases; bases with no gene match: 8. The CDR3 loop spans 14 amino acids. The CDR3 is CASSLPRDRTEAFF. In nucleotides, the CDR3 is TGTGCCAGCAGCCTACCAAGGGACAGGACTGAAGCTTTCTTT.

This clonotype was counted many times. The chain joins TRBV24-1 to TRBJ2-3, with TRBD2 identical over 10 bases. Looked up from germline, CDR1 is KGHDR and CDR2 is SFDVKD. The CDR3 is 18 residues long. V gave up 5 bases and J gave up 2 bases; unmatched junction bases: 12. CDR3 nucleotides: TGTGCCACCAGTGGGGTAGCGGGGGGCCCAAGCAACACAGATACGCAGTATTTT. Translation: CATSGVAGGPSNTDTQYF.

This clonotype showed up many times. The rearrangement joins TRBV11-3 to TRBJ2-2; D gene uncertain. Germline CDR1 SGHNT, CDR2 YENEEA. The CDR3 is 12 amino acids. V lost 5 bases, J lost 7 bases, and 8 bases lay in between. CDR3 DNA: TGTGCCAGCAGCCAAGGTGGCGGGGAGCTGTTTTTT. Protein sequence: CASSQGGGELFF.

This clonotype appeared many times. CDR3 region: CASSPLGEKLFF. Here the CDR3 DNA reads TGTGCCAGCAGCCCGTTGGGTGAAAAACTGTTTTTT. The chain carries TRBV7-6 and TRBJ1-4, with unresolved D. Trimming cost V 5 bases and J 7 bases, with 8 bases left between them. CDR3 size: 12 residues. The germline V gene encodes CDR1 SGHVS and CDR2 FNYEAQ. Drawing the rest from reference TRBV7-6 and TRBJ1-4, the complete variable domain is GAGVSQSPRYKVTKRGQDVALRCDPISGHVSLYWYRQALGQGPEFLTYFNYEAQQDKSGLPNDRFSAERPEGSISTLTIQRTEQRDSAMYRCASSPLGEKLFFGSGTQLSVL.

This clonotype was found a few times. The chain links TRBV4-1 to TRBJ2-7, with D perhaps matching TRBD1 or TRBD2 (5 bases each). The CDR3 totals 18 residues. V lost 3 bases and J 0 bases, leaving 21 bases between the germline ends. Germline CDR1 and CDR2: MGHRA and YSYEKL. The CDR3 sequence: CASSHHFVRGPSSYEQYF. CDR3 DNA sequence: TGCGCCAGCAGCCACCATTTTGTGAGGGGCCCGAGCTCCTACGAGCAGTACTTC.

This clonotype appeared many times. V usage is TRBV7-9 and J usage is TRBJ2-3; 9 positions agree with TRBD2. V shed 4 bases and J 1 base; nucleotides not matched to a gene: 6. Per germline, CDR1 SEHNR and CDR2 FQNEAQ (reference sequence). This CDR3 has 16 residues. This chain's CDR3 is CASSSPTSGGTDTQYF. CDR3 nucleotides: TGTGCCAGCAGCTCTCCGACTAGCGGTGGCACAGATACGCAGTATTTT.

V gene TRBV6-1 combines with J gene TRBJ2-7; 12 nucleotides line up with TRBD1. The ends lost 7 bases at V and 3 bases at J; junction bases unmatched: 4. The germline V gene encodes CDR1 MNHNS and CDR2 SASEGT. The CDR3 runs to 14 residues. In DNA, the CDR3 is TGTGCCAGCAACCGGGACAGGGGGCGCTACGAGCAGTACTTC. Translated: CASNRDRGRYEQYF.

The gene calls are TRBV7-9 and TRBJ2-5; 10 nucleotides agree with TRBD2. CDR3 size: 15 residues. V shed 5 bases and J 1 base; nucleotides not matched to a gene: 4. CDR1 and CDR2 from the germline V gene are SEHNR and FQNEAQ (reference sequence). This CDR3 is CASSGRLAGQETQYF. Here the CDR3 DNA reads TGTGCCAGCAGCGGAAGACTAGCGGGCCAAGAGACCCAGTACTTC.

This clonotype was picked up many times. V and J are TRBV7-9 and TRBJ2-7; no clear D gene. This CDR3 has 15 residues. V lost 0 bases and J lost 6, with 15 bases in between. Germline loops: CDR1 SEHNR, CDR2 FQNEAQ (reference sequence). The CDR3 DNA reads as TGTGCCAGCAGCTTAGCTCTGGCAGGTCCATCCGAGCAGTACTTC. Encoded protein: CASSLALAGPSEQYF.

V usage is TRBV5-1 and J usage is TRBJ1-2, with D unresolved. The CDR3 consists of 13 residues. The germline V gene encodes CDR1 SGHRS and CDR2 YFSETQ. The V end lost 2 bases, the J end lost 2 bases, and 7 bases lay between the germline ends. Here the CDR3 reads CASSFKGNYGYTF. CDR3 coding DNA: TGCGCCAGCAGCTTTAAAGGGAACTATGGCTACACCTTC.

Ten or more counts support this clonotype. The rearrangement links TRBV10-3 to TRBJ1-1; 7 positions agree with TRBD1. The CDR3 loop spans 13 amino acids. Trimming removed 11 bases from V and 0 bases from J; junction bases left unmatched: 6. The germline V gene encodes CDR1 ENHRY and CDR2 SYGVKD. CDR3 DNA: TGTGCCTTTAGGACAGGCCTGAACACTGAAGCTTTCTTT. Its protein product is CAFRTGLNTEAFF.

This clonotype was seen a few times. The V and J genes are TRBV24-1 and TRBJ2-3; D gene ambiguous. CDR3 length: 12 amino acids. Germline V gene data show CDR1 as KGHDR and CDR2 as SFDVKD. V was clipped by 6 bases and J by 4 bases, with 7 bases between them. For the CDR3, the DNA is TGTGCCACCAGTCGGGCCTCAGATACGCAGTATTTT. It encodes CATSRASDTQYF.

There are a few counts of this clonotype. The chain combines TRBV4-2 with TRBJ2-7; possibly TRBD1 for D (5 bases). The CDR3 runs to 13 residues. In germline, CDR1 is LGHNA, CDR2 YNFKEQ. V gave up 5 bases and J gave up 3 bases, with 11 bases separating them. The CDR3 bases are TGTGCCAGCAGCGGGAACAGGTTCTACGAGCAGTACTTC. It encodes CASSGNRFYEQYF.

This chain uses TRBV10-2 with TRBJ1-1; D remains ambiguous. V shed 4 bases and J shed 1 base, with 7 bases lying between them. Germline CDR1 WSHSY, CDR2 SAAADI. The CDR3 runs to 13 residues. The CDR3 DNA is TGCGCCAGCAGTGTTAACCCGAACACTGAAGCTTTCTTT. It codes for CASSVNPNTEAFF.

This clonotype was recorded many times. The chain has TRBV5-1 and TRBJ2-7; 10 bases fit TRBD1. Losses at the gene ends were 4 bases for V and 3 bases for J; bases not matched to a gene: 4. This CDR3 region has 14 residues. Germline V CDR1 and CDR2: SGHRS, YFSETQ. The CDR3 coding sequence is TGCGCCAGCAGCCCGGGACAGGGGATCTACGAGCAGTACTTC. Protein sequence: CASSPGQGIYEQYF.

This clonotype showed up many times. This chain uses TRBV6-6 with TRBJ1-1, with D perhaps matching TRBD1 (5 bases). Germline lookup yields CDR1 MNHNY and CDR2 SVGAGI (reference sequence). CDR3 length equals 14 residues. Trimming removed 2 bases at V and 1 base at J, with 8 bases between. CDR3 nucleotide sequence: TGTGCCAGCAGTTACGACAGAGAGAACACTGAAGCTTTCTTT. As protein: CASSYDRENTEAFF.

A few counts support this clonotype. The chain combines TRBV7-2 with TRBJ2-3; the D is unclear. Germline assignment: CDR1 SGHTA and CDR2 FQGNSA. The V gene lost 0 bases and the J gene lost 3 bases, with 7 bases spanning the gap. The CDR3 loop spans 14 amino acids. DNA for the CDR3: TGTGCCAGCAGCTTAGCAAGGGTAACAGATACGCAGTATTTT. Amino acids: CASSLARVTDTQYF.

In this sample, this clonotype turned up once. This chain uses TRBV3-1 with TRBJ2-3, with 12 bases fitting TRBD2. Trimming removed 6 bases from V and 0 bases from J; junction bases left unmatched: 10. Per germline, CDR1 LGHDT and CDR2 YNNKEL (reference sequence). This CDR3 comprises 18 residues. Here the CDR3 reads CASRPLAGGAPSTDTQYF. The CDR3 bases are TGTGCCAGCAGACCTCTAGCGGGGGGGGCCCCTAGCACAGATACGCAGTATTTT.

The table lists this clonotype with many counts. The chain joins TRBV12-3 or TRBV12-4 to TRBJ2-1; 12 positions agree with TRBD2. The ends lost 5 bases at V and 4 bases at J; junction bases unmatched: 3. The CDR3 runs 15 residues. CDR3 in amino acids: CASSRTSGVYNEQFF. The CDR3 DNA is TGTGCCAGCAGTCGGACTAGCGGGGTTTACAATGAGCAGTTCTTC.

The sample holds many counts of this clonotype. The chain uses TRBV3-1 and TRBJ1-1; D unclear. Germline CDR1 and CDR2: LGHDT and YNNKEL (reference sequence). Between the trimmed V and J ends, which lost 2 bases and 1 base, there was a span of 8 bases. The CDR3 is 14 residues long. The chain's CDR3 is CASSQSEKNTEAFF. For the CDR3, the DNA is TGTGCCAGCAGCCAAAGCGAGAAGAACACTGAAGCTTTCTTT. Full variable domain (outside the CDR3, taken from reference TRBV3-1 and TRBJ1-1): DTAVSQTPKYLVTQMGNDKSIKCEQNLGHDTMYWYKQDSKKFLKIMFSYNNKELIINETVPNRFSPKSPDKAHLNLHINSLELGDSAVYFCASSQSEKNTEAFFGQGTRLTVV.

This clonotype was observed at least ten times. The chain links TRBV6-5 to TRBJ1-5, with TRBD1 as a possible D gene (6 bases). This CDR3 comprises 15 residues. The V and J ends lost 5 bases and 7 bases respectively, with 18 bases between them. The germline V gene has CDR1 MNHEY and CDR2 SVGAGI. CDR3 sequence reads: CASSLTGRGGQPQHF. CDR3 DNA sequence: TGTGCCAGCAGTCTAACAGGGAGAGGAGGCCAGCCCCAGCATTTT.

This clonotype was seen only a few times. This rearrangement joins TRBV3-1 to TRBJ2-5, with 9 bases identical to TRBD2. Trimming at V came to 6 bases and at J to 0 bases, leaving 8 bases not matched to a gene. This CDR3 spans 16 amino acids. Germline loops: CDR1 LGHDT, CDR2 YNNKEL (reference sequence). The CDR3 bases are TGTGCCAGCAGAAAAGCGGGGGGCGGATACCAAGAGACCCAGTACTTC. This translates into CASRKAGGGYQETQYF.

This clonotype was recorded many times. CDR3 amino acids: CASSHGTYGRYEKLFF. In DNA form, the CDR3 reads TGCGCCAGCAGCCACGGGACCTACGGCCGCTACGAAAAACTGTTTTTT. This chain links TRBV4-1 with TRBJ1-4, with D tentatively TRBD1 (5 bases). Trimming shortened V by 3 bases and J by 8 bases, and 19 bases separated the two germline ends. The germline V gene encodes CDR1 MGHRA and CDR2 YSYEKL. The length of the CDR3 is 16 residues.

The chain links TRBV18 to TRBJ1-6; 8 nucleotides line up with TRBD1. There are 16 residues in the CDR3. With 4 bases clipped from V and 4 bases from J, the junction kept 6 bases outside the gene matches. CDR1 is KGHSH, CDR2 LQKENI, per germline. The CDR3 DNA is TGTGCCAGCTCACTGACAGGGGTTGGGTATAATTCACCCCTCCACTTT. Protein: CASSLTGVGYNSPLHF.

This clonotype showed up many times. The gene calls are TRBV18 and TRBJ1-5, with 9 bases that match TRBD1. CDR3 size: 15 residues. V lost 2 bases, J lost 3 bases, and 2 bases stayed unmatched. Germline assignment: CDR1 KGHSH and CDR2 LQKENI. The CDR3 region has the DNA TGTGCCAGCTCACCAGGGACAGGGAACAATCAGCCCCAGCATTTT. Its protein product is CASSPGTGNNQPQHF.